Listed below are T cell receptor beta chains from one sample, sequenced in a study of blood T cell repertoires in COVID-19. Sequenced by immunoSEQ multiplex PCR; TCRdb stores in-frame clones only, minus some. The sample consists of about 430,000 clones, about 88% of them appearing once. The sample was PBMCs or T cells enriched from blood (not recorded which). Source of these receptors: a woman aged 18-35 years who had been exposed to COVID-19. CDR3s include the opening cysteine and the closing phenylalanine or tryptophan. A D gene is named only where the DNA matches it firmly. The size field is filled for only some rows; it gives once, few, many or a size class.

>.|TRBV5-1|TRBJ1-2|.
CASSLGKGVDYGYTF
TGCGCCAGCAGCTTGGGTAAAGGGGTCGACTATGGCTACACCTTC
>TRBD1|TRBV6-1|TRBJ2-7|.
CASSDRGTGSWDEQYF
TGTGCCAGCAGTGATCGTGGGACAGGGAGTTGGGACGAGCAGTACTTC
>.|TRBV11-2|TRBJ1-2|.
CASSLTGVGLNGGYTF
TGTGCCAGCAGCTTAACAGGAGTGGGACTTAATGGAGGCTACACCTTC
>TRBD2|TRBV2|TRBJ2-5|.
CASLPGLAGGEETQYF
TGTGCCAGCCTACCTGGACTAGCGGGGGGGGAAGAGACCCAGTACTTC
>.|TRBV11-2|TRBJ1-6|.
CASSVRNRVLNSPLHF
TGTGCCAGCAGCGTTAGAAACAGGGTCTTGAATTCACCCCTCCACTTT
>TRBD2|TRBV7-9|TRBJ2-5|.
CASSAETSGISETQYF
TGTGCCAGCAGCGCAGAGACTAGCGGGATCTCTGAGACCCAGTACTTC
>.|TRBV28|TRBJ1-5|.
CASKTGENQPQHF
TGTGCCAGCAAAACAGGCGAAAATCAGCCCCAGCATTTT
>.|TRBV9|TRBJ2-5|.
CASSVALGQGQETQYF
TGTGCCAGCAGCGTAGCGTTGGGCCAGGGTCAAGAGACCCAGTACTTC
>TRBD1|TRBV27|TRBJ1-1|.
CARKQGAPMNTEAFF
TGTGCCAGGAAGCAGGGGGCTCCAATGAACACTGAAGCTTTCTTT
>TRBD1|TRBV28|TRBJ1-1|once
CASRRTGTIYTEAFF
TGTGCCAGCAGGAGGACAGGGACTATCTACACTGAAGCTTTCTTT
>.|TRBV13|TRBJ2-1|.
CASRQDSSSYNEQFF
TGTGCCAGCAGACAGGACAGTAGCTCCTACAATGAGCAGTTCTTC
>.|TRBV7-4|TRBJ1-5|.
CASSHSSRRVPKPQHF
TGTGCCAGCAGCCATTCTTCGCGGAGGGTTCCGAAGCCCCAGCATTTT
>.|TRBV6-1|TRBJ2-7|.
CASSEDWVRDEQYF
TGTGCCAGCAGTGAGGACTGGGTGCGCGACGAGCAGTACTTC
>.|TRBV5-5|TRBJ2-7|.
CASSWMGGPQYEQYF
TGTGCCAGCAGCTGGATGGGGGGACCCCAATACGAGCAGTACTTC
>.|TRBV5-1|TRBJ2-1|once
CASREEGRREQFF
TGCGCCAGCAGGGAGGAGGGGAGGCGCGAGCAGTTCTTC
>TRBD1|TRBV6-1|TRBJ1-1|.
CASSARTGPLNTEAFF
TGTGCCAGCAGTGCCCGGACAGGTCCACTGAACACTGAAGCTTTCTTT
>TRBD2|TRBV7-6|TRBJ2-1|.
CVSSLVGGGYNEQFF
TGTGTCAGCAGCTTAGTTGGCGGGGGTTACAATGAGCAGTTCTTC
>.|TRBV7-9|TRBJ1-3|.
CASSLGVGGPRDTIYF
TGTGCCAGCAGCTTAGGTGTGGGGGGACCCCGAGACACCATATATTTT
>.|TRBV5-4|TRBJ2-3|.
CASSPKDSDTQYF
TGTGCCAGCAGCCCAAAGGACTCAGATACGCAGTATTTT
>.|TRBV24-1|TRBJ1-2|few
CATSDPSLSVDGYTF
TGTGCCACCAGTGACCCATCCTTGTCCGTAGATGGCTACACCTTC
>.|TRBV4-1|TRBJ2-7|once
CASSQGPGTTYEQYF
TGCGCCAGCAGCCAAGGGCCAGGGACAACCTACGAGCAGTACTTC
>TRBD2|TRBV3-1/TRBV3-2|TRBJ2-7|.
CASSQGTSGINEQYF
TGTGCCAGCAGCCAAGGGACTAGCGGGATCAACGAGCAGTACTTC
>TRBD1|TRBV7-9|TRBJ2-6|.
CASSQGASGANVLTF
TGTGCCAGCAGCCAGGGGGCGTCTGGGGCCAACGTCCTGACTTTC
>TRBD2|TRBV7-6|TRBJ2-1|.
CASSRGLAAYNEQFF
TGTGCCAGCAGCCGGGGACTAGCGGCCTACAATGAGCAGTTCTTC
>.|TRBV5-6|TRBJ2-1|.
CASSPGDYRYNEQFF
TGTGCCAGCAGCCCCGGCGACTACCGCTACAATGAGCAGTTCTTC
>.|TRBV28|TRBJ1-1|.
CASRLGQRNTEAFF
TGTGCCAGCAGGTTAGGACAGAGGAACACTGAAGCTTTCTTT
>.|TRBV6-5|TRBJ1-4|.
CASGEGGGNEKLFF
TGTGCCAGCGGGGAGGGTGGGGGAAATGAAAAACTGTTTTTT
>TRBD2|TRBV18|TRBJ2-7|once
CASSWRGGDYEQYF
TGTGCCAGCTCCTGGCGGGGGGGCGATTACGAGCAGTACTTC
>TRBD2|TRBV3-1/TRBV3-2|TRBJ2-7|.
CASSPGTSRSEQYF
TGTGCCAGCAGCCCCGGGACTAGTCGTTCCGAGCAGTACTTC
>.|TRBV6-5|TRBJ2-2|once
CASSYASGNTGELFF
TGTGCCAGCAGTTACGCGAGCGGGAACACCGGGGAGCTGTTTTTT
>.|TRBV5-5|TRBJ1-2|.
CASSLTRGDYGYTF
TGTGCCAGCAGCTTAACGCGGGGCGACTATGGCTACACCTTC
>TRBD2|TRBV5-1|TRBJ2-1|.
CASSPSGLVPKGPHNEQFF
TGCGCCAGCAGCCCCTCGGGACTAGTCCCAAAGGGACCCCACAATGAGCAGTTCTTC
>TRBD1|TRBV5-1|TRBJ1-6|.
CASSLGQGDYNSPLHF
TGCGCCAGCAGCTTGGGGCAGGGGGACTATAATTCACCCCTCCACTTT
>TRBD1|TRBV4-3|TRBJ1-1|.
CASSHRDRMVVTEAFF
TGCGCCAGCAGCCACCGGGACAGGATGGTTGTGACTGAAGCTTTCTTT
>TRBD2|TRBV27|TRBJ2-3|.
CASNPGLGGTDTQYF
TGTGCCAGCAATCCGGGACTAGGTGGCACAGATACGCAGTATTTT
>TRBD2|TRBV13|TRBJ2-5|.
CASSLVGSGGKETQYF
TGTGCCAGCAGCTTAGTAGGTAGCGGGGGAAAAGAGACCCAGTACTTC
>TRBD1|TRBV5-6|TRBJ2-3|.
CASSQTGGGFTDTQYF
TGTGCCAGCAGCCAGACAGGGGGAGGGTTCACAGATACGCAGTATTTT
>.|TRBV5-1|TRBJ1-1|.
CASSQGGALPDEAFF
TGCGCCAGCAGCCAAGGGGGGGCCCTACCGGATGAAGCTTTCTTT
>TRBD1|TRBV7-3|TRBJ2-2|.
CASSHRDSSGELFF
TGTGCCAGCAGCCATCGGGACAGCTCCGGGGAGCTGTTTTTT
>TRBD1|TRBV4-2|TRBJ1-1|once
CASSHPTPGTVNTEAFF
TGTGCCAGCAGCCACCCAACCCCGGGGACAGTGAACACTGAAGCTTTCTTT
>TRBD1|TRBV7-2|TRBJ2-6|.
CASYLTGRSGANVLTF
TGTGCCAGCTACTTGACAGGGCGCTCTGGGGCCAACGTCCTGACTTTC
>.|TRBV12-3/TRBV12-4|TRBJ1-2|.
CASSFAPGFGYTF
TGTGCCAGCAGTTTTGCCCCAGGGTTTGGCTACACCTTC
>.|TRBV25-1|TRBJ1-4|.
CASSAGSTNEKLFF
TGTGCCAGCAGTGCGGGTAGCACTAATGAAAAACTGTTTTTT
>.|TRBV6-5|TRBJ2-7|.
CASSYSYQSYEQYF
TGTGCCAGCAGTTACTCGTATCAGTCCTACGAGCAGTACTTC